The source of this T cell receptor (beta chain) is a study of tumor-infiltrating lymphocytes in localized non-small cell lung cancer. Overall study results and limits: Different pieces of the same tissue were used for each assay.

For this clone: As yet, its antigen is unknown.

The CDR3 consists of 13 residues. The V end was cut by 4 bases, the J end by 3 bases, with 10 bases between. Germline V gives CDR1 SGHTA, CDR2 FQGNSA. Assay: immunoSEQ multiplex PCR; the TCRdb copy retains only in-frame clones and omits some. The data contain about 14,000 clones, more than 65% of them singletons. The receptor comes from a human donor with non-small cell lung cancer. Source material: lung tumor tissue. The rearrangement joins TRBV7-2 to TRBJ2-7; the D gene is possibly TRBD2 (5 bases). The CDR3 loop is CASSSVGNYEQYF. The CDR3 nucleotides read TGTGCCAGCAGCTCAGTCGGGAACTACGAGCAGTACTTC.